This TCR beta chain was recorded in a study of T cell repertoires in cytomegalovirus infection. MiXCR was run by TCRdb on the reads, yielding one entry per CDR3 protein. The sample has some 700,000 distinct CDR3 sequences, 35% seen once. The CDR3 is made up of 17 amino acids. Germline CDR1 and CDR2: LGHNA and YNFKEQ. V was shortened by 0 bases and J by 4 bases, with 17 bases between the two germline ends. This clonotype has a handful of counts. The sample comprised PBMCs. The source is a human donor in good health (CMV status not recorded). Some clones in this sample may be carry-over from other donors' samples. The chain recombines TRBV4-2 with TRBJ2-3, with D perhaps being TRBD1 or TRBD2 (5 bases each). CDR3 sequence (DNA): TGTGCCAGCAGCCAAGATAAGTTAGCTGGGGGAGCAGATACGCAGTATTTT. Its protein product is CASSQDKLAGGADTQYF.